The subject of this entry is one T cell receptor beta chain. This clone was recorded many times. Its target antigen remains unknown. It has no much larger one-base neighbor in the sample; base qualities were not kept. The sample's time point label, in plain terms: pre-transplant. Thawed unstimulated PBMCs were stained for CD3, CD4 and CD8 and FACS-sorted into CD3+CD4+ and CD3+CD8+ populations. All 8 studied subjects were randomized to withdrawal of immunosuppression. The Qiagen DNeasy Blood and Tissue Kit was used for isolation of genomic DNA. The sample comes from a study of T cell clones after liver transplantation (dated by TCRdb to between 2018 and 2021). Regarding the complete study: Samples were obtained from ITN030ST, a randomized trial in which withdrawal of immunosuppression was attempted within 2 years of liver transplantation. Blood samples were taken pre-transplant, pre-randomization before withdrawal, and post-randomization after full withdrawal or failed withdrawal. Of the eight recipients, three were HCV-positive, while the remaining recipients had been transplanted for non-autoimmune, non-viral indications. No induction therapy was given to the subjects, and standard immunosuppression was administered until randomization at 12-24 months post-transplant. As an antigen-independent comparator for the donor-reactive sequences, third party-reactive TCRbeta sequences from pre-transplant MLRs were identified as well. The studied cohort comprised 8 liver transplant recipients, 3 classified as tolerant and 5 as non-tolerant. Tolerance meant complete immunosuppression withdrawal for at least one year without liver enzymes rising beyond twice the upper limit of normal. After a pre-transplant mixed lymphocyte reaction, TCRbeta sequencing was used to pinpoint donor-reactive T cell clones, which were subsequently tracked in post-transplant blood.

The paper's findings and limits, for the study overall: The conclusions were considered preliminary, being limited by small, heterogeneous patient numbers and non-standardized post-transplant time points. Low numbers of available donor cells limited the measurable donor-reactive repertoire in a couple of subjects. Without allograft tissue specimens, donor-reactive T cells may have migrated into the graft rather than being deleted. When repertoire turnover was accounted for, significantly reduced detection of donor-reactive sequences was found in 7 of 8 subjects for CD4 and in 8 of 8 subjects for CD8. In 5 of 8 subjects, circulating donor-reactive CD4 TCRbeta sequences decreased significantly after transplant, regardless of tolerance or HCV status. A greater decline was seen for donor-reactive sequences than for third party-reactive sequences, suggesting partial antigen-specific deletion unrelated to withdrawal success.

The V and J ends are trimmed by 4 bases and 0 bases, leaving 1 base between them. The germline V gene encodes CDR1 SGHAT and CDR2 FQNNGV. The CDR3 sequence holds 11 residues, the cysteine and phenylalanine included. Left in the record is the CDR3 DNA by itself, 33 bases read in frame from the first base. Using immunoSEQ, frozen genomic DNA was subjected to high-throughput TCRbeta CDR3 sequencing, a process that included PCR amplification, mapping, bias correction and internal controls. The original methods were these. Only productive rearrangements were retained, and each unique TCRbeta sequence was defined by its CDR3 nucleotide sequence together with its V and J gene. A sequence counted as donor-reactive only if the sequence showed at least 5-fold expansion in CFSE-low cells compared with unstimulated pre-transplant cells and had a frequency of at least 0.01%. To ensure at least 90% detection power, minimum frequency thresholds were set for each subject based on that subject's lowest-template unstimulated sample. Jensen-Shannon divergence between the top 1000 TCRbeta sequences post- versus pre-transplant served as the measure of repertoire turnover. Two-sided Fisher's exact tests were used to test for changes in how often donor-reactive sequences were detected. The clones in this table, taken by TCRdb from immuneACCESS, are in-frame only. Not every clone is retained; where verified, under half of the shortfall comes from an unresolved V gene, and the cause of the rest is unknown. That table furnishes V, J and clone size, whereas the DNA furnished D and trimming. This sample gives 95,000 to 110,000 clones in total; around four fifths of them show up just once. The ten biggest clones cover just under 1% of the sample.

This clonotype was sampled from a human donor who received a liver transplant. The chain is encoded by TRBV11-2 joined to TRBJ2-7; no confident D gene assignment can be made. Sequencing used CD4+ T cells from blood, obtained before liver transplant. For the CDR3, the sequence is CASSYSYEQYF. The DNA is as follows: TGTGCCAGCAGCTACTCCTACGAGCAGTACTTC.